The T cell receptor (beta chain) described here comes from a study of T cell repertoires in cytomegalovirus infection. V dropped 0 bases and J dropped 5 bases, with 11 bases sitting between them. The CDR3 extends over 15 amino acids. From germline, CDR1 is MNHEY and CDR2 SVGAGI. TCRdb independently ran MiXCR on the reads; one entry per CDR3 protein. The sample includes roughly 640,000 distinct CDR3 sequences, approximately 25% of them seen just once. The sequenced sample consisted of CD8+ T cells from PBMCs. The TCR was taken from a human donor in good health (CMV status not recorded). Some clones in this sample may be carry-over from other donors' samples. The V and J genes are TRBV6-5 and TRBJ2-1; D possibly corresponds to TRBD2 (7 bases). CDR3 DNA sequence: TGTGCCAGCAGTTACTCGTCGGGGGGCAACAATGAGCAGTTCTTC. This gives the protein CASSYSSGGNNEQFF.